This entry concerns a single T cell receptor beta chain. Its antigen is not known. Clones were read by immunoSEQ multiplex PCR, and TCRdb kept only the in-frame ones, dropping some. The data show about 69,000 clones, over 95% seen once. This sample was included in a study of cytomegalovirus exposure and HLA in healthy donors. The study's findings and limits: Whilst most TCR sequences proved rare, a subset of public TCRs occurred across many donors. The tendency of first-cohort TCR clusters to co-occur in the roughly 130 validation repertoires emerged from a later analysis.

After removal of 2 bases from V and 5 bases from J, the junction contained 5 bases not matched to a gene. Germline CDR1 is SGDLS and CDR2 is YYNGEE. The CDR3 runs 16 residues. Separation from the approximately 720-subject first cohort characterized the roughly 130-subject validation cohort, to which the donors belonged. This TCR was recovered from a woman between 18 and 30 years old in good health and CMV-seropositive. The sequencing sample was made of PBMCs. V is TRBV9 and J is TRBJ2-2, with 11 bases lining up with TRBD2. CDR3 nucleotides: TGTGCCAGCAGCGTCACTAGCGGGAGCCTAACCGGGGAGCTGTTTTTT. This sequence encodes CASSVTSGSLTGELFF. Supplemented by reference TRBV9 and TRBJ2-2, the full variable domain reads DSGVTQTPKHLITATGQRVTLRCSPRSGDLSVYWYQQSLDQGLQFLIQYYNGEERAKGNILERFSAQQFPDLHSELNLSSLELGDSALYFCASSVTSGSLTGELFFGEGSRLTVL.